This T cell receptor beta chain emerged from a study of a mutant IDH1 vaccine in newly diagnosed glioma. Time point of the sample: baseline, week 1 (first vaccination visit). The treatment: pre-vaccination baseline after standard-of-care therapy. Sequencing used immunoSEQ multiplex PCR; TCRdb keeps in-frame clones, though not all of them. The sample includes 70,000 to 95,000 clones, approximately 80% of them seen just once. The V and J ends lost 0 bases and 7 bases, in that order; junction bases with no gene match: 4. Germline CDR1 reads SGHRS; CDR2 reads YFSETQ. The CDR3 loop spans 15 amino acids. This chain connects TRBV5-1 to TRBJ1-5; TRBD1 agrees at 10 bases. The source is a man aged 35-49 years with glioma. Some clones in this sample may be carry-over from other donors' samples. The sample consisted of PBMCs, taken from a glioma patient treated with radiotherapy, temozolomide or both. The CDR3 loop reads CASSLDGTGVQPQHF. The CDR3 nucleotides are TGCGCCAGCAGCTTGGACGGGACAGGGGTCCAGCCCCAGCATTTT.